This TCR beta chain was retrieved from a study of blood T cell repertoires in COVID-19. Across the whole study: Both acute and convalescent COVID-19 samples were obtained from the United States, Italy and Spain. PBMCs, B-cell-depleted T cells, or T cells provided the cDNA or gDNA that made up the material.

Authors' analysis steps: Reference gene primer amplification in the assay estimated nucleated cell counts. Assay: immunoSEQ multiplex PCR; the TCRdb copy retains only in-frame clones and omits some. V and J calls and clone size are as listed in that table; D and trimming were resolved from the DNA. The sample shows some 50,000 clones, about four fifths of them seen only once. The CDR3 consists of 15 residues. Germline V gene data show CDR1 as MNHEY and CDR2 as SVGAGI. V shed 7 bases and J 5 bases; nucleotides not matched to a gene: 8. Specimen: peripheral blood. The receptor's source is an elderly woman with acute or convalescent COVID-19. The genes are TRBV6-5 and TRBJ1-4; 9 bases are shared with TRBD1. The CDR3 region is CASKELTGGNEKLFF. CDR3 nucleotides: TGTGCCAGCAAGGAGTTGACAGGGGGAAATGAAAAACTGTTTTTT.